This section outlines one T cell receptor (beta chain) sequence together with its context. This specimen comes from a study of cytomegalovirus exposure and HLA in healthy donors. Study information: As an earlier analysis found, 180 million or so T cells yielded over 95 million unique TCR beta sequences.

The CDR3 length is 13 residues. Germline CDR1 MNHNS, CDR2 SASEGT. Trimming removed 10 bases from V and 7 bases from J, with 17 bases in between. The PCR employed 60 Vbeta primers together with 13 Jbeta primers. TCRdb's copy holds only in-frame clones and misses some; the assay was immunoSEQ multiplex PCR. The sample includes about 120,000 clones, 65% to 80% seen only once; the top ten take about 3%. The receptor was isolated from a woman between 40 and 55 years old in good health and CMV-seropositive. This chain uses TRBV6-1 with TRBJ1-5; D uncertain. The material sequenced was PBMCs. This CDR3 is CATIREGLQPQHF. CDR3 coding DNA: TGTGCCACCATAAGGGAGGGATTACAGCCCCAGCATTTT.